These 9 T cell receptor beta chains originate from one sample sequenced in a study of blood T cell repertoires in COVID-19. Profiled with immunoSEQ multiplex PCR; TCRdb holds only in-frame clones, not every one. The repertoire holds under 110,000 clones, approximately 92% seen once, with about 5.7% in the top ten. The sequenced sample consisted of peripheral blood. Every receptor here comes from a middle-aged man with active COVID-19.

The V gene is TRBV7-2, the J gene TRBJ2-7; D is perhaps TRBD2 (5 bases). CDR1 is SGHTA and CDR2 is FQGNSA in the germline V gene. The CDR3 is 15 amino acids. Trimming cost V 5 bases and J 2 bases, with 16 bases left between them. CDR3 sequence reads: CASSLREGSAYEQYF. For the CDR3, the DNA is TGTGCCAGCAGCCTTAGAGAGGGATCAGCCTACGAGCAGTACTTC.

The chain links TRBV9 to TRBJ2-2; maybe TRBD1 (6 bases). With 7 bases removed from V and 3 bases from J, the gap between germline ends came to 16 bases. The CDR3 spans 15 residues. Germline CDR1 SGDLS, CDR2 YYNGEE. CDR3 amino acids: CASQLGGRDTGELFF. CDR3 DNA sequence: TGTGCCAGCCAGCTAGGGGGACGGGACACCGGGGAGCTGTTTTTT.

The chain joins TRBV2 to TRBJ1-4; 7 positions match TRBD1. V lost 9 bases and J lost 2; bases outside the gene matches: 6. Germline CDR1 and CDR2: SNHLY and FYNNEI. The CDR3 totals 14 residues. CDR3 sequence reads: CASLRGQTNEKLFF. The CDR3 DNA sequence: TGTGCCAGTCTCCGGGGACAGACTAATGAAAAACTGTTTTTT.

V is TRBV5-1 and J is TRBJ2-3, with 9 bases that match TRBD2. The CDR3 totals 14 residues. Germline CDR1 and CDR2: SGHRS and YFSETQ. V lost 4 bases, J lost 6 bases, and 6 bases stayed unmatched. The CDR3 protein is CASSPVAGVDTQYF. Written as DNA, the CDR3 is TGCGCCAGCAGCCCTGTAGCGGGAGTGGATACGCAGTATTTT.

CDR3 nucleotide sequence: TGTGCCAGCAGCGCGGACAGGGCTTCCTATGGCTACACCTTC. Residues: CASSADRASYGYTF. The chain combines TRBV7-3 with TRBJ1-2; 8 bases agree with TRBD1. Looked up from germline, CDR1 is SGHTA and CDR2 is FQGTGA. The CDR3 runs 14 residues. The J segment lost 4 bases and the V segment lost 5 bases, leaving 6 bases of the junction unmatched.

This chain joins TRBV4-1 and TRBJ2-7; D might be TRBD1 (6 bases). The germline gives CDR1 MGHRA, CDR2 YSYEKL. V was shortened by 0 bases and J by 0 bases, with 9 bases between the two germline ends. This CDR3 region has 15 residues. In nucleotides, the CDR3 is TGCGCCAGCAGCCAAGACAGGGGTACCTCCTACGAGCAGTACTTC. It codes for CASSQDRGTSYEQYF.

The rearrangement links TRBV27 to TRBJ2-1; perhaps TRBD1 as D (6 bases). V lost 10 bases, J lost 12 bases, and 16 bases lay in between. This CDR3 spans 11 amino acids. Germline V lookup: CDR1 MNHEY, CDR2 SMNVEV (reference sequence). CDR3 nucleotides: TGTGCCATTAAAACAGGGAACGGGCAGTTCTTC. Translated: CAIKTGNGQFF.

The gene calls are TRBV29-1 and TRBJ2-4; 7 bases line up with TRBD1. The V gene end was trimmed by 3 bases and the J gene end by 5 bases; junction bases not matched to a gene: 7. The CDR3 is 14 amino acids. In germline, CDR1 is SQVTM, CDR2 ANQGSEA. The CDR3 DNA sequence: TGCAGCGTTGAGAAGGGGGCAGGGGAAAACATTCAGTACTTC. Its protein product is CSVEKGAGENIQYF.

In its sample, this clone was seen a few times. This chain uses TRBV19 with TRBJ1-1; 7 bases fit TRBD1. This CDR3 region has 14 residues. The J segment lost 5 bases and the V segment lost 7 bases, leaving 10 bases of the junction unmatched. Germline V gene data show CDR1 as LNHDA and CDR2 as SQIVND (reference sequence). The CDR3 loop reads CASKKGGAKTEAFF. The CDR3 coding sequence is TGTGCCAGTAAAAAAGGGGGCGCAAAAACTGAAGCTTTCTTT.